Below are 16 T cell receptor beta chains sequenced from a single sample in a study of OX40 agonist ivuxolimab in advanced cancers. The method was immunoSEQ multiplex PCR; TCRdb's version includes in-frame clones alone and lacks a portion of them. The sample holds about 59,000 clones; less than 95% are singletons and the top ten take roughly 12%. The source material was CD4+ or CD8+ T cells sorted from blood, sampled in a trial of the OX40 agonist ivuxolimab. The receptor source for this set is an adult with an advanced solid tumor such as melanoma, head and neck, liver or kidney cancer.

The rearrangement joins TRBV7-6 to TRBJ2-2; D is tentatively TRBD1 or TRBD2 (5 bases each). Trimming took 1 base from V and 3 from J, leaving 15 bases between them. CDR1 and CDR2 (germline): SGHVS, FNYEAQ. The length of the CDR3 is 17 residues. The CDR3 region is CASSLVVFGTDTGELFF. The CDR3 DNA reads TGTGCCAGCAGCTTAGTAGTCTTCGGGACGGACACCGGGGAGCTGTTTTTT.

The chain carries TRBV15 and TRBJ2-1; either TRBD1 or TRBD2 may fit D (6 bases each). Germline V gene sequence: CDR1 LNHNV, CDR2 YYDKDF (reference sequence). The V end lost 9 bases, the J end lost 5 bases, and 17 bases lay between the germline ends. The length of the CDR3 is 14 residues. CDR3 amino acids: CATTGRRGDNEQFF. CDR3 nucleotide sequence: TGTGCCACTACAGGGAGGCGAGGCGACAATGAGCAGTTCTTC.

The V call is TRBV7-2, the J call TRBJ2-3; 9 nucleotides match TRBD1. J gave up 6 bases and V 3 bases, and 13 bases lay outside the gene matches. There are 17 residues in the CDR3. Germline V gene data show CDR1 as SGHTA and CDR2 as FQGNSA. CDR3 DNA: TGTGCCAGCAGCTTTGATGATACAGGGGGCGCTTGGGATACGCAGTATTTT. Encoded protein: CASSFDDTGGAWDTQYF.

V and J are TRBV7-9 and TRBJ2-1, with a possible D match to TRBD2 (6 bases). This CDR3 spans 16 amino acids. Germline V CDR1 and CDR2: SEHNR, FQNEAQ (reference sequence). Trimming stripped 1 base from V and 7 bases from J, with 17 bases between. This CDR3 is CASSLGLGGPINEQFF. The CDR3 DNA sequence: TGTGCCAGCAGCTTAGGACTAGGAGGGCCCATTAATGAGCAGTTCTTC.

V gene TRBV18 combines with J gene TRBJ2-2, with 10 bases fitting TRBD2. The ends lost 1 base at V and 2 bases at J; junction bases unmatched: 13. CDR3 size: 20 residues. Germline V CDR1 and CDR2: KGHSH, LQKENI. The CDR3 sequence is CASSPLFVSSGRFNTGELFF. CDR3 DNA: TGTGCCAGCTCACCACTTTTCGTTAGTAGCGGGAGGTTCAACACCGGGGAGCTGTTTTTT. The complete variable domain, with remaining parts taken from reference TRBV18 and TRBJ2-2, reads NAGVMQNPRHLVRRRGQEARLRCSPMKGHSHVYWYRQLPEEGLKFMVYLQKENIIDESGMPKERFSAEFPKEGPSILRIQQVVRGDSAAYFCASSPLFVSSGRFNTGELFFGEGSRLTVL.

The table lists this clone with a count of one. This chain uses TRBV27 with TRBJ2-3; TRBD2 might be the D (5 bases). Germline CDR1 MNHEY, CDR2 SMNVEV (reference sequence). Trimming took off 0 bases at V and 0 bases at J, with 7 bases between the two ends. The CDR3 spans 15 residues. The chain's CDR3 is CASSLSGVSTDTQYF. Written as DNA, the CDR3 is TGTGCCAGCAGTTTATCCGGGGTGAGCACAGATACGCAGTATTTT.

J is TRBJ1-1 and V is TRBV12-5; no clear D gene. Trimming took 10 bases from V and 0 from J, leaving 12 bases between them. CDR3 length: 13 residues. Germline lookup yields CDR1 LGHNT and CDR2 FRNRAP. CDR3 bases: TGTGCTACGGTAGGAGGGATGAACACTGAAGCTTTCTTT. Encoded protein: CATVGGMNTEAFF.

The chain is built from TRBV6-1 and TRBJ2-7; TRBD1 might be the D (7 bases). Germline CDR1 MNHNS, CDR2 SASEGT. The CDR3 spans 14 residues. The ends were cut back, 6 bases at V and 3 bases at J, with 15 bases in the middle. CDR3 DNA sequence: TGTGCCAGCAGGGAGGACAGGAGGGGCTACGAGCAGTACTTC. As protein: CASREDRRGYEQYF.

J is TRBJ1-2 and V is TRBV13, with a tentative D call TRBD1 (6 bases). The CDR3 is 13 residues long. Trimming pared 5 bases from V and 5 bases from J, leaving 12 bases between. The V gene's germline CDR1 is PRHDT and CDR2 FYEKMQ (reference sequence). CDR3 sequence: CASSQSGTYGYTF. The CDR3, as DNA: TGTGCCAGCAGCCAATCCGGGACATATGGCTACACCTTC. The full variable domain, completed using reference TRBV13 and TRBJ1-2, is AAGVIQSPRHLIKEKRETATLKCYPIPRHDTVYWYQQGPGQDPQFLISFYEKMQSDKGSIPDRFSAQQFSDYHSELNMSSLELGDSALYFCASSQSGTYGYTFGSGTRLTVV.

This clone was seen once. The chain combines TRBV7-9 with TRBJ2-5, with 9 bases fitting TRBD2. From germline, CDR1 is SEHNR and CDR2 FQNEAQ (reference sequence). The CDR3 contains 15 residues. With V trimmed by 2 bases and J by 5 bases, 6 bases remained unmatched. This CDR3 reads CASSLYPSGEETQYF. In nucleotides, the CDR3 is TGTGCCAGCAGCTTATACCCTAGCGGGGAGGAGACCCAGTACTTC.

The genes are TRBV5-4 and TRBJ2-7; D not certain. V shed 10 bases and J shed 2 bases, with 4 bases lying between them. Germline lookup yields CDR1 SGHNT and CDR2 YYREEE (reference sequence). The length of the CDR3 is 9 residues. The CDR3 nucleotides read TGTGCCGTAACCTACGAGCAGTACTTC. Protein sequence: CAVTYEQYF. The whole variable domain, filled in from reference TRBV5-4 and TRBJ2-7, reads ETGVTQSPTHLIKTRGQQVTLRCSSQSGHNTVSWYQQALGQGPQFIFQYYREEENGRGNFPPRFSGLQFPNYSSELNVNALELDDSALYLCAVTYEQYFGPGTRLTVT.

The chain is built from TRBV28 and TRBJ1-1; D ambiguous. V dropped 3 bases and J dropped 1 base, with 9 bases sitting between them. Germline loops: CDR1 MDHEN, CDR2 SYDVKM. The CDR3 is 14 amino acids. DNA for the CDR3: TGTGCCAGCAGTTTTCTGGGCACGAACACTGAAGCTTTCTTT. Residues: CASSFLGTNTEAFF.

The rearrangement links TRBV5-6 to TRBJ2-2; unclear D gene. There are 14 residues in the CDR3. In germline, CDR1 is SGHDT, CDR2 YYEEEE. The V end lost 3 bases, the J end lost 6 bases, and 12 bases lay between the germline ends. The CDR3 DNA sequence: TGTGCCAGCAGCTCGAACTTTGGGTCCGGGGAGCTGTTTTTT. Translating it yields CASSSNFGSGELFF.

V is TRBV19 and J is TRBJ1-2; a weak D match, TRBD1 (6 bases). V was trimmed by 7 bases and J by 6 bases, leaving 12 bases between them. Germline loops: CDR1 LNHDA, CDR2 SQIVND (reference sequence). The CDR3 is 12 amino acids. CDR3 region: CASNPGANGYTF. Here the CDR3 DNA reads TGTGCCAGTAATCCGGGGGCGAATGGCTACACCTTC.

CDR3 nucleotides: TGTGCCAGCAGTGAAGAGGAGTCACCGCACCCCTTGCTGTATGGCTACACCTTC. It is translated as CASSEEESPHPLLYGYTF. The genes are TRBV6-1 and TRBJ1-2, with no clear D. V was trimmed by 1 base and J by 5 bases, leaving 23 bases between them. This CDR3 is 18 amino acids long. The germline V gene has CDR1 MNHNS and CDR2 SASEGT.

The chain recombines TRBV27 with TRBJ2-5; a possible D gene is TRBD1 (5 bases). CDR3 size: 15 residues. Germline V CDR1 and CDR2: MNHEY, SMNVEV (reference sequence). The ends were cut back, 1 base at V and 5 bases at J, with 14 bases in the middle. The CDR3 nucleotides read TGTGCCAGCAGTTTATTGGGTGGGGCAGTGGAGACCCAGTACTTC. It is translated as CASSLLGGAVETQYF.